This entry lists 8 T cell receptor beta chains sequenced from one sample in a study of blood T cell repertoires in COVID-19. Profiling relied on immunoSEQ multiplex PCR, and the TCRdb table lists in-frame clones only, not all of them. The repertoire holds 150,000 to 200,000 clones, 80% to 90% seen once, with over 7% in the top ten. The source material was peripheral blood. The receptors derive from a man aged 50 to 59 with active or convalescent COVID-19.

This rearrangement joins TRBV24-1 to TRBJ1-1; D unresolved. This CDR3 spans 13 amino acids. Trimming took 4 bases from V and 0 from J, leaving 5 bases between them. Germline V gives CDR1 KGHDR, CDR2 SFDVKD. The CDR3 spells CATSESMNTEAFF. The CDR3 DNA follows: TGTGCCACCAGTGAGTCCATGAACACTGAAGCTTTCTTT.

V and J are TRBV5-5 and TRBJ1-2, with 9 bases lining up with TRBD1. Germline trimming cut 4 bases from V and 0 bases from J; bases unmatched to any gene: 4. This CDR3 spans 15 amino acids. CDR1 and CDR2 from the germline V gene are SGHKS and YYEKEE (reference sequence). The CDR3 DNA reads TGTGCCAGCAGCCGGGGGACAGGGCCTAACTATGGCTACACCTTC. Amino acid sequence: CASSRGTGPNYGYTF.

This clone was detected only a few times. The chain joins TRBV5-5 to TRBJ2-2; D perhaps matches TRBD2 (7 bases). CDR3 length: 15 amino acids. Germline assignment: CDR1 SGHKS and CDR2 YYEKEE (reference sequence). V gave up 3 bases and J gave up 1 base, with 10 bases separating them. CDR3 sequence: CASSSGGLNTGELFF. The DNA of the CDR3 is TGTGCCAGCAGCTCCGGGGGGCTGAACACCGGGGAGCTGTTTTTT.

The chain is built from TRBV11-2 and TRBJ2-4, with 9 positions matching TRBD1. CDR1 and CDR2 (germline): SGHAT, FQNNGV. This CDR3 has 15 residues. V shed 0 bases and J 8 bases; nucleotides not matched to a gene: 5. CDR3 in DNA: TGTGCCAGCAGCTTAGATCAGGACAGGGGTTACATTCAGTACTTC. It specifies CASSLDQDRGYIQYF.

The chain is built from TRBV12-3 or TRBV12-4 and TRBJ2-2, with no clear D. This CDR3 region has 13 residues. V was pared by 5 bases and J by 6 bases, with 10 bases between. CDR3 coding DNA: TGTGCCAGCAGTGAGCACGGTGCCGGGGAGCTGTTTTTT. Translated: CASSEHGAGELFF.

The rearrangement uses TRBV7-9 and TRBJ1-5; the D is unclear. The CDR3 runs 17 residues. V lost 5 bases and J lost 5, with 22 bases in between. In germline, CDR1 is SEHNR, CDR2 FQNEAQ (reference sequence). This chain's CDR3 is CASSPPPEVGKDQPQHF. CDR3 bases: TGTGCCAGCAGCCCACCTCCGGAGGTCGGTAAGGATCAGCCCCAGCATTTT.

The chain is built from TRBV5-1 and TRBJ2-7; TRBD2 might be the D (5 bases). Per the germline V gene, CDR1 is SGHRS and CDR2 is YFSETQ. The germline V and J ends were trimmed by 0 bases and 2 bases, with 6 bases remaining between them. The CDR3 sequence is 13 residues long. The CDR3, as DNA: TGCGCCAGCAGCTTGGCGGGAACCTACGAGCAGTACTTC. Protein sequence: CASSLAGTYEQYF.

This chain joins TRBV30 and TRBJ2-1; TRBD2 might be the D (6 bases). V lost 3 bases to trimming and J lost 2 bases, with 17 bases between them. Germline V gene data show CDR1 as GTSNPN and CDR2 as SVGIG (reference sequence). The CDR3 length is 16 residues. As DNA, the CDR3 is TGTGCCTGGAGGGAGGGGCGGACTTGGGCCTACAATGAGCAGTTCTTC. Its translation is CAWREGRTWAYNEQFF.